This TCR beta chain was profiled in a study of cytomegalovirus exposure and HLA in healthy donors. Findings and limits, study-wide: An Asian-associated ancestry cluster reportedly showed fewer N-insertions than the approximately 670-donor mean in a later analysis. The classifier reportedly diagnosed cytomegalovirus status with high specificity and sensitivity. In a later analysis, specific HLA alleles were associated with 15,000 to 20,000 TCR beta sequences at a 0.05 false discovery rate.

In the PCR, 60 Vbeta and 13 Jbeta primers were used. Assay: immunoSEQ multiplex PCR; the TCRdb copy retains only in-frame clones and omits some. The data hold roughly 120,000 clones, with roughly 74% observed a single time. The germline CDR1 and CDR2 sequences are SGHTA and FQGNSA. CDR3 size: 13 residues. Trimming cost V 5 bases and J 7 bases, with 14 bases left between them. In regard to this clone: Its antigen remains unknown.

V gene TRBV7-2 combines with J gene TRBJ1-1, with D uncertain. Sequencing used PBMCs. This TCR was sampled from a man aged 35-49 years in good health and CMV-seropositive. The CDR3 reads CASSTSREGEAFF. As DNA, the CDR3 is TGTGCCAGCAGCACCTCAAGGGAGGGTGAAGCTTTCTTT. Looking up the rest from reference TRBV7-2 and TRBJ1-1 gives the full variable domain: GAGVSQSPSNKVTEKGKDVELRCDPISGHTALYWYRQSLGQGLEFLIYFQGNSAPDKSGLPSDRFSAERTGGSVSTLTIQRTQQEDSAVYLCASSTSREGEAFFGQGTRLTVV.